This passage covers 29 T cell receptor beta chains from one sample sequenced in a study of blood T cell repertoires in COVID-19. Repertoires were generated with immunoSEQ multiplex PCR, while TCRdb's copy carries only in-frame clones and drops some. The table includes 180,000 or so clones, about nine tenths detected once. Sequenced: peripheral blood. The receptors here all came from a man aged 18-30 years with active or convalescent COVID-19.

The chain links TRBV5-1 to TRBJ2-3; tentatively, D is TRBD1 (6 bases). Trimming removed 4 bases at V and 0 bases at J, with 12 bases between. This CDR3 region has 15 residues. The V gene's germline CDR1 is SGHRS and CDR2 YFSETQ. CDR3 coding DNA: TGCGCCAGCAGCAACGGACAGACTAGCACAGATACGCAGTATTTT. Residues: CASSNGQTSTDTQYF.

This clone was seen a single time. V and J are TRBV29-1 and TRBJ1-2; 7 positions agree with TRBD1. Trimming took 4 bases from V and 4 from J; bases not matched to a gene: 6. This CDR3 has 13 amino acids. The V gene's germline CDR1 is SQVTM and CDR2 ANQGSEA. The DNA of the CDR3 is TGCAGCGTTGTAATTGGACAGGCCTATGGCTACACCTTC. Amino acid sequence: CSVVIGQAYGYTF.

This chain's CDR3 is CASSLGQLATEQYF. The CDR3, as DNA: TGTGCCAGCAGCTTAGGGCAGTTAGCTACCGAGCAGTACTTC. The gene calls are TRBV13 and TRBJ2-7; D is uncertain. V was shortened by 0 bases and J by 6 bases, with 12 bases between the two germline ends. Per the germline V gene, CDR1 is PRHDT and CDR2 is FYEKMQ (reference sequence). The CDR3 is 14 amino acids.

The J gene is TRBJ1-2, the V gene TRBV4-1, with a weak D call TRBD1 (5 bases). The CDR3 is made up of 15 amino acids. V gave up 4 bases and J gave up 6 bases, with 18 bases separating them. The germline V gene encodes CDR1 MGHRA and CDR2 YSYEKL. This CDR3 reads CASSPGTGRGDGYTF. The CDR3 bases are TGCGCCAGCAGCCCAGGAACAGGTCGGGGGGATGGCTACACCTTC.

V is TRBV2 and J is TRBJ2-5; 11 nucleotides agree with TRBD2. CDR3 length equals 14 residues. Germline CDR1 reads SNHLY; CDR2 reads FYNNEI. V gave up 7 bases and J gave up 7 bases; unmatched junction bases: 8. CDR3 residues: CASKSSGGPVTQYF. The CDR3 nucleotides are TGTGCCAGCAAATCTAGCGGGGGGCCAGTGACCCAGTACTTC.

This chain links TRBV7-2 with TRBJ2-1; 8 bases match TRBD2. Germline values: CDR1 SGHTA, CDR2 FQGNSA. The CDR3 is 15 amino acids. The junction had 9 bases not matched to a gene; V was cut back by 5 bases and J by 6 bases. The CDR3 reads CASSTEKLAANEQFF. CDR3 nucleotide sequence: TGTGCCAGCAGCACGGAAAAACTAGCGGCCAATGAGCAGTTCTTC.

The genes are TRBV2 and TRBJ2-5; 7 bases are a match to TRBD1. V shed 5 bases, J shed 2 bases, and the junction held 11 bases outside the gene matches. CDR1 SNHLY and CDR2 FYNNEI come from the germline V gene. The CDR3 has 16 residues. The CDR3 DNA reads as TGTGCCAGCAGTTCTAGGACAGGAGATAAGCAAGAGACCCAGTACTTC. This gives the protein CASSSRTGDKQETQYF. The whole variable domain, filled in from reference TRBV2 and TRBJ2-5, reads EPEVTQTPSHQVTQMGQEVILRCVPISNHLYFYWYRQILGQKVEFLVSFYNNEISEKSEIFDDQFSVERPDGSNFTLKIRSTKLEDSAMYFCASSSRTGDKQETQYFGPGTRLLVL.

The chain recombines TRBV20-1 with TRBJ2-7; possible D gene TRBD1, 5 bases. CDR3 length equals 11 residues. The germline CDR1 and CDR2 sequences are DFQATT and SNEGSKA (reference sequence). V lost 2 bases, J lost 3 bases, and 5 bases lay in between. As DNA, the CDR3 is TGCAGTGCTAGACAGGGCTACGAGCAGTACTTC. It yields the protein CSARQGYEQYF.

This chain connects TRBV12-3 or TRBV12-4 to TRBJ1-6, with a tentative D call TRBD1 (5 bases). The CDR3 has 13 residues. V shed 3 bases and J shed 8 bases, with 8 bases lying between them. Here the CDR3 DNA reads TGTGCCAGCAGTTTCAGGGCATATTCACCCCTCCACTTT. Protein sequence: CASSFRAYSPLHF.

The chain employs TRBV24-1 and TRBJ2-1; D is perhaps TRBD1 (7 bases). Trimming shortened V by 2 bases and J by 0 bases, and 10 bases separated the two germline ends. CDR1 and CDR2 from the germline V gene are KGHDR and SFDVKD. CDR3 length: 16 amino acids. The CDR3, as DNA: TGTGCCACCAGTGATTCGCGGGACAGCTCCTACAATGAGCAGTTCTTC. Translation gives CATSDSRDSSYNEQFF.

This chain connects TRBV30 to TRBJ2-1, with D tentatively TRBD1 (6 bases). The V gene's germline CDR1 is GTSNPN and CDR2 SVGIG (reference sequence). Trimming took 2 bases from V and 10 from J, leaving 9 bases between them. The CDR3 is 11 amino acids. CDR3 nucleotides: TGTGCCTGGAGTACACAGGGCGAGCAGTTCTTC. Translation: CAWSTQGEQFF.

Worth noting for this clone: Other DNA sequences within the sample encode an identical CDR3. The rearrangement joins TRBV7-9 to TRBJ2-7, with D maybe TRBD2 (6 bases). The CDR3 extends over 13 amino acids. V was shortened by 8 bases and J by 0 bases, with 11 bases between the two germline ends. Germline V CDR1 and CDR2: SEHNR, FQNEAQ (reference sequence). In nucleotides, the CDR3 is TGTGCCAGCTCTAGCGAGAGCTCCTACGAGCAGTACTTC. Translation gives CASSSESSYEQYF.

This clone was observed a few times. The rearrangement links TRBV30 to TRBJ1-3; 10 bases are a match to TRBD1. The CDR3 covers 16 residues. Trimming at V came to 5 bases and at J to 3 bases, leaving 10 bases not matched to a gene. CDR1 is GTSNPN, CDR2 SVGIG, per germline (reference sequence). The CDR3, as DNA: TGTGCCTGGGACGGCGCCGGGACAGGGGTTGGAAACACCATATATTTT. This translates into CAWDGAGTGVGNTIYF. Using reference TRBV30 and TRBJ1-3 for the parts outside the CDR3, the full variable domain is SQTIHQWPATLVQPVGSPLSLECTVEGTSNPNLYWYRQAAGRGLQLLFYSVGIGQISSEVPQNLSASRPQDRQFILSSKKLLLSDSGFYLCAWDGAGTGVGNTIYFGEGSWLTVV.

The chain has TRBV5-1 and TRBJ2-1; D gene ambiguous. V dropped 5 bases and J dropped 0 bases, with 15 bases sitting between them. The length of the CDR3 is 16 residues. Germline V gene lookup returns CDR1 SGHRS and CDR2 YFSETQ. Written as DNA, the CDR3 is TGCGCCAGCAGTTCCCGCATATCGAGCTCCTACAATGAGCAGTTCTTC. Its protein is CASSSRISSSYNEQFF.

J is TRBJ1-2 and V is TRBV7-8; 7 nucleotides match TRBD1. CDR1 SGHVS and CDR2 FQNEAQ come from the germline V gene. This CDR3 has 15 residues. Germline trimming cut 2 bases from V and 2 bases from J; bases unmatched to any gene: 5. DNA of the CDR3: TGTGCCAGCAGCTTATCCGCCAGGGGGAACTATGGCTACACCTTC. This codes for CASSLSARGNYGYTF.

The rearrangement joins TRBV5-1 to TRBJ2-1, with 12 bases identical to TRBD1. The germline V gene has CDR1 SGHRS and CDR2 YFSETQ. V shed 0 bases and J 5 bases; nucleotides not matched to a gene: 3. The CDR3 runs 16 residues. In DNA form, the CDR3 reads TGCGCCAGCAGCTTGGAGGGGGACAGGGGGCACAATGAGCAGTTCTTC. It encodes CASSLEGDRGHNEQFF.

The rearrangement links TRBV7-9 to TRBJ1-1; D remains ambiguous. The germline V gene encodes CDR1 SEHNR and CDR2 FQNEAQ (reference sequence). V shed 2 bases and J shed 0 bases, with 10 bases lying between them. There are 15 residues in the CDR3. The CDR3 nucleotides read TGTGCCAGCAGCTTAATCCGGGAAATGAACACTGAAGCTTTCTTT. Protein sequence: CASSLIREMNTEAFF.

CDR3 region: CASSLNPIPPGDEAFF. The CDR3 DNA reads TGTGCCAGCAGCTTAAACCCCATCCCACCCGGGGATGAAGCTTTCTTT. The chain links TRBV7-2 to TRBJ1-1; D gene uncertain. CDR3 length: 16 amino acids. Germline loops: CDR1 SGHTA, CDR2 FQGNSA. V was pared by 2 bases and J by 7 bases, with 20 bases between.

This clone appeared a few times. The gene calls are TRBV14 and TRBJ1-2; D gene unclear. CDR1 is SGHDN, CDR2 FVKESK, per germline. This CDR3 contains 19 residues. V dropped 4 bases and J dropped 3 bases, with 27 bases sitting between them. The CDR3 region is CASSPKTEFKESPDYGYTF. CDR3 DNA: TGTGCCAGCAGCCCCAAGACGGAGTTTAAGGAGTCCCCCGACTATGGCTACACCTTC. Supplemented by reference TRBV14 and TRBJ1-2, the full variable domain reads EAGVTQFPSHSVIEKGQTVTLRCDPISGHDNLYWYRRVMGKEIKFLLHFVKESKQDESGMPNNRFLAERTGGTYSTLKVQPAELEDSGVYFCASSPKTEFKESPDYGYTFGSGTRLTVV.

This clone has just a few counts. The rearrangement joins TRBV15 to TRBJ1-4, with TRBD1 identical over 7 bases. Germline V gene data show CDR1 as LNHNV and CDR2 as YYDKDF (reference sequence). This CDR3 has 15 amino acids. V trimming: 5 bases; J trimming: 8 bases; junction bases outside the gene matches: 11. CDR3 amino acids: CATSVRQGRGEKLFF. In DNA form, the CDR3 reads TGTGCCACCAGCGTTCGACAGGGAAGAGGGGAAAAACTGTTTTTT.

This sequence joins TRBV15 and TRBJ2-1; 7 bases are a match to TRBD1. V lost 1 base, J lost 1 base, and 4 bases stayed unmatched. Per the germline V gene, CDR1 is LNHNV and CDR2 is YYDKDF (reference sequence). This CDR3 region has 16 residues. As DNA, the CDR3 is TGTGCCACCAGCAGAGGACGGACAGGATCCTACAATGAGCAGTTCTTC. It specifies CATSRGRTGSYNEQFF.

V is TRBV3-1 (or the pseudogene TRBV3-2) and J is TRBJ2-5; 14 bases fit TRBD2. This CDR3 has 16 amino acids. With V trimmed by 3 bases and J by 3 bases, 3 bases remained unmatched. CDR1 is LGHDT, CDR2 YNNKEL, per germline (reference sequence). The CDR3 sequence is CASSHAGLAGEETQYF. The CDR3 DNA follows: TGTGCCAGCAGCCACGCGGGACTAGCGGGAGAAGAGACCCAGTACTTC.

The rearrangement links TRBV28 to TRBJ2-1; 11 bases match TRBD1. V lost 4 bases and J lost 4; bases outside the gene matches: 3. CDR1 is MDHEN, CDR2 SYDVKM, per germline. The CDR3 is 15 amino acids. For the CDR3, the DNA is TGTGCCAGCAGTTCTTGGGACAGGGGGTACAATGAGCAGTTCTTC. Its protein is CASSSWDRGYNEQFF.

The chain joins TRBV3-1 (or the pseudogene TRBV3-2) to TRBJ1-2; 9 bases are a match to TRBD1. This CDR3 has 18 residues. V trimming: 1 base; J trimming: 2 bases; junction bases outside the gene matches: 11. The V gene's germline CDR1 is LGHDT and CDR2 YNNKEL (reference sequence). CDR3 nucleotide sequence: TGTGCCAGCAGCCAAGGAGGCTGGGGGACAGGGAAAAACTATGGCTACACCTTC. Protein sequence: CASSQGGWGTGKNYGYTF.

This chain connects TRBV7-8 to TRBJ2-1; 9 nucleotides align to TRBD1. Per germline, CDR1 SGHVS and CDR2 FQNEAQ. CDR3 length: 15 amino acids. The V segment lost 5 bases and the J segment 7 bases; nucleotides outside the gene matches: 9. The CDR3 sequence is CASSPRTGAINEQFF. The CDR3 coding sequence is TGTGCCAGCAGCCCTAGGACAGGGGCTATTAATGAGCAGTTCTTC.

This clone turned up a few times. The chain uses TRBV5-1 and TRBJ1-2; 9 bases are shared with TRBD1. This CDR3 spans 14 amino acids. Germline lookup yields CDR1 SGHRS and CDR2 YFSETQ. V lost 4 bases, J lost 4 bases, and 5 bases stayed unmatched. The CDR3 DNA sequence: TGCGCCAGCAGCCCCGGGACAGGGAGCTATGGCTACACCTTC. It yields the protein CASSPGTGSYGYTF.

V and J are TRBV5-1 and TRBJ2-4, with D possibly matching TRBD2 (7 bases). Germline-derived CDR1 and CDR2 are SGHRS and YFSETQ. This CDR3 is 14 amino acids long. V lost 2 bases, J lost 8 bases, and 14 bases lay in between. The CDR3 sequence is CASSFTGGKDIQYF. The CDR3 DNA reads as TGCGCCAGCAGCTTTACGGGGGGCAAGGACATTCAGTACTTC.

This chain links TRBV4-1 with TRBJ2-5; 8 bases line up with TRBD2. The J segment lost 4 bases and the V segment lost 4 bases, leaving 11 bases of the junction unmatched. The CDR3 covers 16 residues. CDR1 is MGHRA and CDR2 is YSYEKL in the germline V gene. CDR3 protein: CASSRTRTSQRETQYF. In DNA form, the CDR3 reads TGCGCCAGCAGCCGCACCAGGACTAGCCAGCGAGAGACCCAGTACTTC.

This rearrangement joins TRBV7-8 to TRBJ2-7, with 9 bases fitting TRBD2. The length of the CDR3 is 16 residues. Germline trimming cut 3 bases from V and 2 bases from J; bases unmatched to any gene: 8. In germline, CDR1 is SGHVS, CDR2 FQNEAQ. CDR3 nucleotides: TGTGCCAGCAGCTTTGACCATCTAGCGGGAACCTACGAGCAGTACTTC. This encodes CASSFDHLAGTYEQYF.